This paragraph reports one T cell receptor beta chain. In the source study's methods: Cell counts per sample came from amplifying reference gene primers. Sequencing used immunoSEQ multiplex PCR; TCRdb keeps in-frame clones, though not all of them. D and trimming come from the DNA, and the V and J calls and clone size come from that table. This sample carries about 260,000 clones, just under 85% of them seen once, and the ten largest clones take approximately 1.9%. This entry belongs to a study of blood T cell repertoires in COVID-19. Across the study: Donors in the United States, Italy and Spain gave samples during acute or convalescent COVID-19. The cDNA or gDNA used as material had been derived from T cells, B-cell-depleted T cells, or PBMCs.

CDR3 length: 14 amino acids. V lost 3 bases and J 2 bases, leaving 10 bases between the germline ends. Germline-derived CDR1 and CDR2 are LGHDT and YNNKEL (reference sequence). Input material: peripheral blood. V gene TRBV3-1 (or the pseudogene TRBV3-2) combines with J gene TRBJ2-5; maybe TRBD2 (6 bases). This clonotype was sampled from a woman over 75 with acute or convalescent COVID-19. DNA for the CDR3: TGTGCCAGCAGCCAGCGGGGCCCACAAGAGACCCAGTACTTC. Its protein product is CASSQRGPQETQYF.